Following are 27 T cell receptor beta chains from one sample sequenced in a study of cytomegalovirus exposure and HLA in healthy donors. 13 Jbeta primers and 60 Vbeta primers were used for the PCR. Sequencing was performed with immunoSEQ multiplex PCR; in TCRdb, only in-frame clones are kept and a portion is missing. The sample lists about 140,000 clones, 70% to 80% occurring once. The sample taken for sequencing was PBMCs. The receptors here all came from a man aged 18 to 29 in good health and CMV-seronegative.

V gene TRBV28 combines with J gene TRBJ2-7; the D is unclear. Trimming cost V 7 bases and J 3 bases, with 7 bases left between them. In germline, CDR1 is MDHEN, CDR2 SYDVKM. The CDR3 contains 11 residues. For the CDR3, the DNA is TGTGCCAGCACTAGTCACTACGAGCAGTACTTC. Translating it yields CASTSHYEQYF.

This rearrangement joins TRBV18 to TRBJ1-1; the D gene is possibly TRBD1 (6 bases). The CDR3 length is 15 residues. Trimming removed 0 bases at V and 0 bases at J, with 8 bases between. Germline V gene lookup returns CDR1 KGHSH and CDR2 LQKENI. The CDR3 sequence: CASSPPQGLNTEAFF. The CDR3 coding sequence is TGTGCCAGCTCACCACCCCAGGGGTTGAACACTGAAGCTTTCTTT. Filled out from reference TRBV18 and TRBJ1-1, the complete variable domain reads NAGVMQNPRHLVRRRGQEARLRCSPMKGHSHVYWYRQLPEEGLKFMVYLQKENIIDESGMPKERFSAEFPKEGPSILRIQQVVRGDSAAYFCASSPPQGLNTEAFFGQGTRLTVV.

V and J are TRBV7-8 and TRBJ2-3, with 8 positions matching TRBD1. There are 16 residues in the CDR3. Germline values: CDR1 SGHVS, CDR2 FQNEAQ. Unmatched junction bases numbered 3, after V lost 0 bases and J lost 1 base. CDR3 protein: CASSLAPGQGTDTQYF. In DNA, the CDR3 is TGTGCCAGCAGCTTAGCCCCGGGACAGGGCACAGATACGCAGTATTTT.

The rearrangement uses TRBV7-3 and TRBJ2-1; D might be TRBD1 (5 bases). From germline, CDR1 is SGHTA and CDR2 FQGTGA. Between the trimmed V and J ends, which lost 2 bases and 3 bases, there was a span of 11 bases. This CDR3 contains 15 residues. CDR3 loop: CASSLGAPGYNEQFF. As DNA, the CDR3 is TGTGCCAGCAGCTTAGGGGCCCCAGGCTACAATGAGCAGTTCTTC.

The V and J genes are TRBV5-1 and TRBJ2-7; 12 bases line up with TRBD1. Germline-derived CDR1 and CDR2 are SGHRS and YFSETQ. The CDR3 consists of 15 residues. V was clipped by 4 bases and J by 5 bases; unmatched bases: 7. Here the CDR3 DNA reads TGCGCCAGCAGCCCGGGGACAGGGGGCAACCACGAGCAGTACTTC. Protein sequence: CASSPGTGGNHEQYF.

This CDR3 is CASSVDRTNAAPLHF. The CDR3 coding sequence is TGCGCCAGCAGCGTGGACAGAACGAATGCTGCACCCCTCCACTTT. This chain links TRBV5-1 with TRBJ1-6; D possibly corresponds to TRBD1 (6 bases). The CDR3 totals 15 residues. Between the trimmed V and J ends, which lost 4 bases and 11 bases, there was a span of 19 bases. CDR1 and CDR2 from the germline V gene are SGHRS and YFSETQ.

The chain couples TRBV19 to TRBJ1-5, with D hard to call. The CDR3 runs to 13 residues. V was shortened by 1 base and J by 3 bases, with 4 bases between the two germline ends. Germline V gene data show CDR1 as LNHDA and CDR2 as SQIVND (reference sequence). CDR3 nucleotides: TGTGCCAGTAGTATAGCAGACAATCAGCCCCAGCATTTT. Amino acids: CASSIADNQPQHF. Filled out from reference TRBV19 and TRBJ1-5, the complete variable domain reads DGGITQSPKYLFRKEGQNVTLSCEQNLNHDAMYWYRQDPGQGLRLIYYSQIVNDFQKGDIAEGYSVSREKKESFPLTVTSAQKNPTAFYLCASSIADNQPQHFGDGTRLSIL.

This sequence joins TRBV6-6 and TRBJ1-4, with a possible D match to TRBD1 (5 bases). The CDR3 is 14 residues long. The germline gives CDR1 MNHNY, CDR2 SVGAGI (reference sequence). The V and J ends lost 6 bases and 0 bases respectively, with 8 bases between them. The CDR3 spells CASRTDATNEKLFF. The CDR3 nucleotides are TGTGCCAGCAGGACAGATGCAACTAATGAAAAACTGTTTTTT.

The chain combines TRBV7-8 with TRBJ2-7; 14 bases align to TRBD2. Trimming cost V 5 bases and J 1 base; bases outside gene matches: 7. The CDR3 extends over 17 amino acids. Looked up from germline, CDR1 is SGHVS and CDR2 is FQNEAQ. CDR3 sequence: CASSRGTSGSSSYEQYF. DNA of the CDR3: TGTGCCAGCAGCAGAGGGACTAGCGGGAGTTCTTCCTACGAGCAGTACTTC.

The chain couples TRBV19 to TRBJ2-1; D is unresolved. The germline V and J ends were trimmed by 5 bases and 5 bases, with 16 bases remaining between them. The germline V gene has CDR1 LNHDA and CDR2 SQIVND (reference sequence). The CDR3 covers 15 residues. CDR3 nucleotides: TGTGCCAGTAGTCTCGGCGGCGGCGCCCACAATGAGCAGTTCTTC. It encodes CASSLGGGAHNEQFF.

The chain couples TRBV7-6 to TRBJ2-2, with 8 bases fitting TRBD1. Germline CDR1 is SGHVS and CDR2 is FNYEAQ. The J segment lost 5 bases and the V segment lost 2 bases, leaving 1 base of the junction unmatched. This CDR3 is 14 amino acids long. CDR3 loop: CASSLQGATGELFF. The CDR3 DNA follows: TGTGCCAGCAGCTTACAGGGGGCGACCGGGGAGCTGTTTTTT.

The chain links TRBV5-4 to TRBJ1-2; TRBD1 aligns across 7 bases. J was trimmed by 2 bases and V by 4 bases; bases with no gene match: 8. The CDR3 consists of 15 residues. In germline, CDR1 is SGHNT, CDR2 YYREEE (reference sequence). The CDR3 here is CASSPRTGFNYGYTF. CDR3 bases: TGTGCCAGCAGCCCACGGACAGGCTTCAACTATGGCTACACCTTC.

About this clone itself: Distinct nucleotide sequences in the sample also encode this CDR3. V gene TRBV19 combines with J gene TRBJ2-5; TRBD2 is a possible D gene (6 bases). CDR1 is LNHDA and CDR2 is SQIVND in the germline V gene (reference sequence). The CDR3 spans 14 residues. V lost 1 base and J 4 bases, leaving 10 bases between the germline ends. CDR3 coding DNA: TGTGCCAGTAGTATAGGGTTGGGACTAGAGACCCAGTACTTC. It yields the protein CASSIGLGLETQYF. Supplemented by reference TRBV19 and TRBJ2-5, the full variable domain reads DGGITQSPKYLFRKEGQNVTLSCEQNLNHDAMYWYRQDPGQGLRLIYYSQIVNDFQKGDIAEGYSVSREKKESFPLTVTSAQKNPTAFYLCASSIGLGLETQYFGPGTRLLVL.

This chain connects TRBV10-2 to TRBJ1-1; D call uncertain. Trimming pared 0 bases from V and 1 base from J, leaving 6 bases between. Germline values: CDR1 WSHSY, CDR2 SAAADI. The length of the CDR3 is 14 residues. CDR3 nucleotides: TGCGCCAGCAGTGAGTCGGGCAGGAACACTGAAGCTTTCTTT. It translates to CASSESGRNTEAFF.

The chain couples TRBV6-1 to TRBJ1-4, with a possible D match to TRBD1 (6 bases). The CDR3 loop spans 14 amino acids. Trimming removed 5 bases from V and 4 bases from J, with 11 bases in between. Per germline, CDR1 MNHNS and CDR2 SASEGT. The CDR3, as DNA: TGTGCCAGCAGTCTACGGACAGATAATGAAAAACTGTTTTTT. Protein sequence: CASSLRTDNEKLFF.

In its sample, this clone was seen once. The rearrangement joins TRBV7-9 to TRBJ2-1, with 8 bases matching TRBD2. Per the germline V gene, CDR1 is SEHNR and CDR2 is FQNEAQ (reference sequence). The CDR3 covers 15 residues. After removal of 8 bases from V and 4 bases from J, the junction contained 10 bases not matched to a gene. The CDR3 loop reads CASVQGGRIYNEQFF. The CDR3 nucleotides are TGTGCCAGCGTACAGGGCGGGAGGATTTACAATGAGCAGTTCTTC.

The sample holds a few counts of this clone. DNA for the CDR3: TGTGCCAGCAGCTTAGGCGGACAGGGATATCAGCCCCAGCATTTT. Translating gives CASSLGGQGYQPQHF. The rearrangement uses TRBV7-2 and TRBJ1-5; 8 bases are a match to TRBD1. This CDR3 has 15 amino acids. Germline CDR1 SGHTA, CDR2 FQGNSA. After removal of 1 base from V and 5 bases from J, the junction contained 4 bases not matched to a gene.

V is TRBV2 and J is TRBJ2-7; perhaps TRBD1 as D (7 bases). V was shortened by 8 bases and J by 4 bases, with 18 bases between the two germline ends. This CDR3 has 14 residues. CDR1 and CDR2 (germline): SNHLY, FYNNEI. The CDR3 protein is CASGGVSRGYEQYF. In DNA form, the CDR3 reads TGTGCCAGCGGCGGGGTGTCCAGGGGGTACGAGCAGTACTTC. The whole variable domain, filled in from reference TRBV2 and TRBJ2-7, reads EPEVTQTPSHQVTQMGQEVILRCVPISNHLYFYWYRQILGQKVEFLVSFYNNEISEKSEIFDDQFSVERPDGSNFTLKIRSTKLEDSAMYFCASGGVSRGYEQYFGPGTRLTVT.

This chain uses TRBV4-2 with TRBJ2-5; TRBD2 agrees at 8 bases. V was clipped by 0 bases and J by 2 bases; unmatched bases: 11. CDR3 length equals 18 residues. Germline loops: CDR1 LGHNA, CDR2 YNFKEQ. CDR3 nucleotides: TGTGCCAGCAGCCAAGATTCGGTAATAGCGGGGCAACAAGAGACCCAGTACTTC. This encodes CASSQDSVIAGQQETQYF.

The CDR3 loop is CATSRYHGAYEQYF. The CDR3 DNA reads TGTGCCACCAGCAGATACCACGGGGCCTACGAGCAGTACTTC. V usage is TRBV15 and J usage is TRBJ2-7, with D perhaps matching TRBD2 (5 bases). The CDR3 totals 14 residues. From germline, CDR1 is LNHNV and CDR2 YYDKDF (reference sequence). V lost 2 bases and J 2 bases, leaving 10 bases between the germline ends.

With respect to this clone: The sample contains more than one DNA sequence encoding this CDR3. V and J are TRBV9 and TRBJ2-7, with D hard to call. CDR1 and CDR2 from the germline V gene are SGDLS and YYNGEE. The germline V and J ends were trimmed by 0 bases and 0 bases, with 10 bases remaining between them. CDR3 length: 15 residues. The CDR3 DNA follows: TGTGCCAGCAGCGTAGGAGGAGCCCTCTCCTACGAGCAGTACTTC. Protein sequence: CASSVGGALSYEQYF.

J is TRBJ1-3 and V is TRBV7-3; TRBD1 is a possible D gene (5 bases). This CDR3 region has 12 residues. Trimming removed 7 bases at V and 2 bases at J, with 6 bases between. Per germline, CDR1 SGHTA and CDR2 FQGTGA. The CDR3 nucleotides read TGTGCCAGCAAGGGGACTGGAAACACCATATATTTT. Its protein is CASKGTGNTIYF.

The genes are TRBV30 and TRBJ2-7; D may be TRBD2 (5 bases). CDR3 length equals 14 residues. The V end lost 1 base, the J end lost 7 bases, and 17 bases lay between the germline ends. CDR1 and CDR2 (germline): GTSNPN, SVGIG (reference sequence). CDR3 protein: CAWSALVPGWEQYF. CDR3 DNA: TGTGCCTGGAGTGCCCTAGTACCGGGGTGGGAGCAGTACTTC. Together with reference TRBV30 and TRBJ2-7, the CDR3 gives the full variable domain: SQTIHQWPATLVQPVGSPLSLECTVEGTSNPNLYWYRQAAGRGLQLLFYSVGIGQISSEVPQNLSASRPQDRQFILSSKKLLLSDSGFYLCAWSALVPGWEQYFGPGTRLTVT.

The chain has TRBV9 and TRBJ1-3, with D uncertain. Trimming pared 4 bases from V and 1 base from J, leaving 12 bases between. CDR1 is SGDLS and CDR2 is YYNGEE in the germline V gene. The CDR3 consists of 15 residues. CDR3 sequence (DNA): TGTGCCAGCAGCTCTCGGGGTGTATCTGGAAACACCATATATTTT. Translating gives CASSSRGVSGNTIYF.

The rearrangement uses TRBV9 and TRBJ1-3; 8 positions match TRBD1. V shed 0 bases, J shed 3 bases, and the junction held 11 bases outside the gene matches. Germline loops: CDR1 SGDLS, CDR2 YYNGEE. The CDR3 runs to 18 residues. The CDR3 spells CASSVEPGQGAIGNTIYF. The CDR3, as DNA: TGTGCCAGCAGCGTAGAACCGGGTCAGGGGGCTATTGGAAACACCATATATTTT. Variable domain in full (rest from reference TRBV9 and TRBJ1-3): DSGVTQTPKHLITATGQRVTLRCSPRSGDLSVYWYQQSLDQGLQFLIQYYNGEERAKGNILERFSAQQFPDLHSELNLSSLELGDSALYFCASSVEPGQGAIGNTIYFGEGSWLTVV.

In DNA form, the CDR3 reads TGTGCCAGCAGCTTAGGGGGACTCGGCACAGATACGCAGTATTTT. Translation gives CASSLGGLGTDTQYF. J is TRBJ2-3 and V is TRBV11-2, with a weak D call TRBD2 (6 bases). CDR3 length: 15 residues. V shed 1 base and J shed 1 base, with 9 bases lying between them. Germline loops: CDR1 SGHAT, CDR2 FQNNGV. The whole variable domain, remainder taken from reference TRBV11-2 and TRBJ2-3, is EAGVAQSPRYKIIEKRQSVAFWCNPISGHATLYWYQQILGQGPKLLIQFQNNGVVDDSQLPKDRFSAERLKGVDSTLKIQPAKLEDSAVYLCASSLGGLGTDTQYFGPGTRLTVL.

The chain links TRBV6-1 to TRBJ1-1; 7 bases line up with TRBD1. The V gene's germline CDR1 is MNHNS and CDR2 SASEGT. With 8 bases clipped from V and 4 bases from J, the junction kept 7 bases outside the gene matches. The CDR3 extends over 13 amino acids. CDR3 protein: CASRLTGSTEAFF. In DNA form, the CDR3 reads TGTGCCAGCCGTTTGACAGGGAGCACTGAAGCTTTCTTT.